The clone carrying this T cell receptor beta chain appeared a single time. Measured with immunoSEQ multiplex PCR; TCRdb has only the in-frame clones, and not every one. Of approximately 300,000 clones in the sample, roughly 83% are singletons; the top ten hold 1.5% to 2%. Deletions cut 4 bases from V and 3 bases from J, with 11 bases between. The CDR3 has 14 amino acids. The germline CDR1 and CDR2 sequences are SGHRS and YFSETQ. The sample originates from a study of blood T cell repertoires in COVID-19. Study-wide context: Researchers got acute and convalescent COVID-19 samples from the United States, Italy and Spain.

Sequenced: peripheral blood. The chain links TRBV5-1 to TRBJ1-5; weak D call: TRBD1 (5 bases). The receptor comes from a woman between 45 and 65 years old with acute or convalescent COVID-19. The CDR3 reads CASSPGQNNQPQHF. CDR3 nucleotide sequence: TGCGCCAGCAGCCCCGGACAAAACAATCAGCCCCAGCATTTT.